Listed here are 16 T cell receptor beta chains from one sample, sequenced in a study of T cell responses to AZD1222 COVID-19 vaccine. Assay used: immunoSEQ multiplex PCR; TCRdb lists only in-frame clones, some missing. The sample includes 90,000 to 100,000 clones, approximately 90% of them seen just once. Source: peripheral blood, taken on day 0 of AZD1222 vaccination. The receptors here all came from an adult in good health.

The V call is TRBV7-8, the J call TRBJ1-3; 9 positions match TRBD1. The CDR3 length is 18 residues. CDR1 and CDR2 (germline): SGHVS, FQNEAQ. The ends lost 6 bases at V and 0 bases at J; junction bases unmatched: 12. CDR3 sequence reads: CASSLYWDREASGNTIYF. The DNA for the CDR3 is TGTGCCAGCAGTTTATACTGGGACAGGGAGGCCTCTGGAAACACCATATATTTT.

The chain couples TRBV4-1 to TRBJ1-5; TRBD1 matches 7 bases. The V gene's germline CDR1 is MGHRA and CDR2 YSYEKL. CDR3 size: 14 residues. V shed 3 bases, J shed 4 bases, and the junction held 3 bases outside the gene matches. Here the CDR3 reads CASSHGTANQPQHF. CDR3 bases: TGCGCCAGCAGCCATGGGACAGCAAATCAGCCCCAGCATTTT.

V and J are TRBV10-3 and TRBJ1-3; no clear D gene. The CDR3 extends over 14 amino acids. V shed 2 bases and J shed 2 bases, with 7 bases lying between them. Germline V gives CDR1 ENHRY, CDR2 SYGVKD. DNA for the CDR3: TGTGCCATCAGTGAGGGGTTTGCTGGAAACACCATATATTTT. The encoded protein is CAISEGFAGNTIYF.

CDR3 region: CSVVRTSGDSYNEQFF. CDR3 in DNA: TGCAGCGTTGTACGGACATCAGGGGACTCCTACAATGAGCAGTTCTTC. The rearrangement joins TRBV29-1 to TRBJ2-1, with D tentatively TRBD1 (6 bases). Germline loops: CDR1 SQVTM, CDR2 ANQGSEA. The V end was cut by 4 bases, the J end by 0 bases, with 16 bases between. The CDR3 is made up of 16 amino acids.

This clone has a handful of counts. The chain links TRBV15 to TRBJ2-1, with D possibly TRBD1 on 7 matching bases. V lost 8 bases, J lost 2 bases, and 13 bases lay in between. Germline assignment: CDR1 LNHNV and CDR2 YYDKDF (reference sequence). There are 14 residues in the CDR3. CDR3 sequence reads: CATGTGEAYNEQFF. CDR3 nucleotides: TGTGCCACCGGTACAGGGGAGGCCTACAATGAGCAGTTCTTC. Based on the CDR3 plus reference TRBV15 and TRBJ2-1, the full variable domain is DAMVIQNPRYQVTQFGKPVTLSCSQTLNHNVMYWYQQKSSQAPKLLFHYYDKDFNNEADTPDNFQSRRPNTSFCFLDIRSPGLGDTAMYLCATGTGEAYNEQFFGPGTRLTVL.

The chain joins TRBV30 to TRBJ2-7; D is possibly TRBD2 (5 bases). The V end was cut by 4 bases, the J end by 4 bases, with 14 bases between. CDR3 size: 13 residues. Per germline, CDR1 GTSNPN and CDR2 SVGIG (reference sequence). The CDR3 DNA reads as TGTGCCTGGAAGGGAGCCCCCCCGTACGAGCAGTACTTC. Protein: CAWKGAPPYEQYF.

The V and J genes are TRBV7-8 and TRBJ2-5; tentatively, D is TRBD2 (5 bases). The germline gives CDR1 SGHVS, CDR2 FQNEAQ. The CDR3 extends over 12 amino acids. The germline V and J ends were trimmed by 1 base and 11 bases, with 11 bases remaining between them. CDR3 DNA sequence: TGTGCCAGCAGCTTAGTGAGGGCCACGCAGTACTTC. Protein sequence: CASSLVRATQYF.

This rearrangement joins TRBV24-1 to TRBJ2-7; the match to TRBD2 covers 12 bases. J was trimmed by 5 bases and V by 5 bases; bases with no gene match: 18. Per the germline V gene, CDR1 is KGHDR and CDR2 is SFDVKD. The CDR3 sequence is 19 residues long. CDR3 loop: CATSVVDSLAGGPGDEQYF. CDR3 nucleotide sequence: TGTGCCACCAGTGTAGTGGACAGTCTAGCGGGAGGGCCTGGTGACGAGCAGTACTTC.

Notes on this clone: This CDR3 is also generated by other DNA sequences in the sample. The chain employs TRBV6-5 and TRBJ1-5; the D gene is possibly TRBD1 (6 bases). Germline V gene lookup returns CDR1 MNHEY and CDR2 SVGAGI. The CDR3 length is 14 residues. V gave up 6 bases and J gave up 2 bases, with 11 bases separating them. In DNA, the CDR3 is TGTGCCAGCAGGCAAACAGGGCGCAATCAGCCCCAGCATTTT. Translated, it gives CASRQTGRNQPQHF.

The chain recombines TRBV5-1 with TRBJ1-1; D unclear. Germline assignment: CDR1 SGHRS and CDR2 YFSETQ. This CDR3 contains 11 residues. Trimming left V 5 bases short and J 1 base short, with 3 bases between. The CDR3 DNA reads TGCGCCAGCAGTCAGAACACTGAAGCTTTCTTT. Translated: CASSQNTEAFF.

The chain carries TRBV11-2 and TRBJ1-2; D might be TRBD1 (5 bases). The length of the CDR3 is 17 residues. Germline assignment: CDR1 SGHAT and CDR2 FQNNGV. Trimming removed 0 bases at V and 5 bases at J, with 19 bases between. The CDR3 sequence: CASSLEPTAARIYGYTF. For the CDR3, the DNA is TGTGCCAGCAGCTTAGAGCCGACAGCCGCCAGGATTTATGGCTACACCTTC.

This chain connects TRBV5-1 to TRBJ2-1; 10 nucleotides agree with TRBD2. V dropped 0 bases and J dropped 3; count of bases not matched to a gene: 12. Germline loops: CDR1 SGHRS, CDR2 YFSETQ. This CDR3 contains 19 residues. CDR3: CASSLVPQGLAGGYNEQFF. In nucleotides, the CDR3 is TGCGCCAGCAGCTTGGTGCCCCAGGGTTTAGCGGGGGGCTACAATGAGCAGTTCTTC.

The chain employs TRBV2 and TRBJ1-5; unclear D gene. The germline V gene has CDR1 SNHLY and CDR2 FYNNEI. Trimming pared 7 bases from V and 2 bases from J, leaving 9 bases between. This CDR3 comprises 13 residues. Here the CDR3 reads CASTQLGNQPQHF. As DNA, the CDR3 is TGTGCCAGCACCCAACTGGGCAATCAGCCCCAGCATTTT.

The J gene is TRBJ2-1, the V gene TRBV5-5; no reliable D call. The CDR3 loop spans 15 amino acids. Per the germline V gene, CDR1 is SGHKS and CDR2 is YYEKEE (reference sequence). Deletions cut 0 bases from V and 5 bases from J, with 12 bases between. In DNA form, the CDR3 reads TGTGCCAGCAGCTTGGTGTTCCCTGCAAACAATGAGCAGTTCTTC. It encodes CASSLVFPANNEQFF.

J is TRBJ2-1 and V is TRBV5-5; no clear D gene. The CDR3 is made up of 15 amino acids. The germline V gene has CDR1 SGHKS and CDR2 YYEKEE (reference sequence). Trimming pared 3 bases from V and 0 bases from J, leaving 10 bases between. The DNA for the CDR3 is TGTGCCAGCAGCTCATGGCCCAGCTCCTACAATGAGCAGTTCTTC. The encoded protein is CASSSWPSSYNEQFF.

This rearrangement joins TRBV4-1 to TRBJ2-1; a weak D match, TRBD1 (6 bases). V was pared by 4 bases and J by 5 bases, with 9 bases between. The CDR3 runs 13 residues. Germline-derived CDR1 and CDR2 are MGHRA and YSYEKL. The DNA of the CDR3 is TGCGCCAGCAGCCGGGACACTCACAATGAGCAGTTCTTC. Its translation: CASSRDTHNEQFF.